This TCR beta chain came from a study of shared clonotypes between healthy human individuals. Turning to the study itself: Donors consisted of a couple of women and a few men between 18 and 49.

The study's findings and limits: Sequencing depth was a factor that was expected to affect clonotype sharing among donors. Rarefaction gave evidence that sorted-subset sequencing remained incomplete despite large depth.

This clone has just a few counts. The antigen remains unidentified. V shed 4 bases and J 0 bases; nucleotides not matched to a gene: 7. Germline CDR1 SGDLS, CDR2 YYNGEE. CDR3 size: 16 residues. TCRdb keeps only in-frame clones here, not all; method: immunoSEQ multiplex PCR. Here the sample spans about 2.3 million clones, under 95% being singletons. The TCR sequence derives from a man aged 18 to 30 in good health. Some clones in this sample may be carry-over from other donors' samples. The sample was naive CD4+ T cells from PBMCs. The subset is: CD45RA+ positively selected. The V call is TRBV9, the J call TRBJ1-5, with 7 positions matching TRBD1. CDR3 sequence (DNA): TGTGCCAGCAGCCCAGGGACAGCGTATAGCAATCAGCCCCAGCATTTT. Protein: CASSPGTAYSNQPQHF.